This T cell receptor (beta chain) emerged from a study of response to subunit inactivated influenza vaccine. The study's findings and limits: After each seasonal influenza vaccination, few new T cells are recruited, the authors suggested.

TCRdb called the RT-PCR reads again in MiXCR, with one record for every CDR3 protein. The sample lists 650,000 to 700,000 distinct CDR3 sequences, 15% to 18% occurring once. This CDR3 is 15 amino acids long. The germline gives CDR1 SQVTM, CDR2 ANQGSEA. V was clipped by 4 bases and J by 0 bases; unmatched bases: 5. Note on this clonotype: Antigen specificity is unknown.

The chain has TRBV29-1 and TRBJ2-2; 7 nucleotides agree with TRBD1. This specimen consisted of PBMCs from blood, obtained 11 to 12 days after vaccination. The clonotype originates from a man aged 50 to 60 who received an inactivated influenza vaccine. The CDR3 spells CSVGRQGANTGELFF. CDR3 in DNA: TGCAGCGTTGGGAGACAGGGTGCGAACACCGGGGAGCTGTTTTTT.